This TCR beta chain was identified in a study of blood T cell repertoires in COVID-19. About the study: Spain, Italy and the United States supplied samples that represented acute and convalescent COVID-19.

The CDR3 has 14 amino acids. V shed 5 bases, J shed 7 bases, and the junction held 9 bases outside the gene matches. Per germline, CDR1 WSHSY and CDR2 SAAADI. How the authors handled the data: The authors estimated nucleated cell counts from reference gene primer amplification. Assay used: immunoSEQ multiplex PCR; TCRdb lists only in-frame clones, some missing. V, J and clone size are those of that table, while D and trimming were read from the DNA. This sample has a few hundred thousand clones, with approximately 89% found just once. The V and J genes are TRBV10-2 and TRBJ2-7; 9 nucleotides match TRBD1. The receptor was isolated from a man younger than 45 who had recovered from COVID-19. The sequenced material came from PBMCs or T cells enriched from blood (not recorded which). The CDR3 region has the DNA TGCGCCAGCAGTCTACGTGGACAGGGGTCTGAGCAGTACTTC. Translation: CASSLRGQGSEQYF.